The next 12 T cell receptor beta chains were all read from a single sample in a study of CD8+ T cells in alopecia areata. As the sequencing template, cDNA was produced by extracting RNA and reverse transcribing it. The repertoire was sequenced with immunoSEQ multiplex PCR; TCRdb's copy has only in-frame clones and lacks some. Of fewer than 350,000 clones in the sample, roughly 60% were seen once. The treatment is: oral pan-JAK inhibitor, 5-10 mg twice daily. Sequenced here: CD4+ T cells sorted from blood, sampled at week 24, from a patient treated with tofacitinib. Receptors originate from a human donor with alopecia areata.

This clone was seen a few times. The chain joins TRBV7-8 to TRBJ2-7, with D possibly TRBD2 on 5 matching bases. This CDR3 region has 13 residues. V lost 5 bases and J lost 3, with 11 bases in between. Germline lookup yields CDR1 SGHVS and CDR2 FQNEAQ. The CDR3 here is CASSIGVVYEQYF. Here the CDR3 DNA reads TGTGCCAGCAGCATCGGGGTGGTCTACGAGCAGTACTTC.

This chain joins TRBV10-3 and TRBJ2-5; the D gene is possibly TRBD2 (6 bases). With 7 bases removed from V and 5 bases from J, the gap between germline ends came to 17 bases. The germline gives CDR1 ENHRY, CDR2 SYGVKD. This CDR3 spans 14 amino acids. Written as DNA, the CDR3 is TGTGCCATCAAAGGCGGAGCGGGTGGGGAGACCCAGTACTTC. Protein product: CAIKGGAGGETQYF.

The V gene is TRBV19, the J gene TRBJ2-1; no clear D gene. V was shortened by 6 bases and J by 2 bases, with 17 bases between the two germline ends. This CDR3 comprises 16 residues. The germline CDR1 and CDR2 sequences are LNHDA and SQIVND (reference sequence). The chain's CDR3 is CASRASSGVAYNEQFF. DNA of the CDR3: TGTGCCAGTAGGGCGAGCTCAGGAGTGGCCTACAATGAGCAGTTCTTC.

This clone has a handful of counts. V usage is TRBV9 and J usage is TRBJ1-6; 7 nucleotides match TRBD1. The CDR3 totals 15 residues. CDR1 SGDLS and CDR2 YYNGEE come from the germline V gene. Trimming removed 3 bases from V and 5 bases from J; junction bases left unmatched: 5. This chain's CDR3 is CASSAGQTNNSPLHF. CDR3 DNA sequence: TGTGCCAGCAGCGCGGGACAGACAAATAATTCACCCCTCCACTTT.

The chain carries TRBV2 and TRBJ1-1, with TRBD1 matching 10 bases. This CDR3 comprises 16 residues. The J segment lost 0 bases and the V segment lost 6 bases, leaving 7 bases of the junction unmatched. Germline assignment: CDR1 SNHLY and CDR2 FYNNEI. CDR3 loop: CASRTGTGAMNTEAFF. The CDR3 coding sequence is TGTGCCAGCAGGACTGGGACAGGGGCTATGAACACTGAAGCTTTCTTT.

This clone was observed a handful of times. CDR3 nucleotide sequence: TGTGCCAGCAGCCCCGTGACTGGGACTAATGAAAAACTGTTTTTT. As protein: CASSPVTGTNEKLFF. The rearrangement joins TRBV28 to TRBJ1-4; D is ambiguous. The CDR3 is 15 amino acids. Germline values: CDR1 MDHEN, CDR2 SYDVKM. V lost 6 bases and J 2 bases, leaving 13 bases between the germline ends. The full variable domain, in which reference TRBV28 and TRBJ1-4 provide the parts outside the CDR3, is DVKVTQSSRYLVKRTGEKVFLECVQDMDHENMFWYRQDPGLGLRLIYFSYDVKMKEKGDIPEGYSVSREKKERFSLILESASTNQTSMYLCASSPVTGTNEKLFFGSGTQLSVL.

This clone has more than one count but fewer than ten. CDR3: CASSVWAARHNEQFF. The CDR3 DNA reads as TGTGCCAGCAGTGTTTGGGCGGCTCGTCACAATGAGCAGTTCTTC. This chain links TRBV6-4 with TRBJ2-1; no firm D call. The CDR3 loop spans 15 amino acids. From germline, CDR1 is MRHNA and CDR2 SNTAGT. V gave up 4 bases and J gave up 5 bases, with 15 bases separating them.

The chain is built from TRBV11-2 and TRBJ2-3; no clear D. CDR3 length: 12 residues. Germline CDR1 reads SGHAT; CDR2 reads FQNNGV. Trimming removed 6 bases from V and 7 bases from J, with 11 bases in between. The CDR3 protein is CASSSISNTQYF. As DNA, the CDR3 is TGTGCCAGCAGTTCTATTTCGAATACGCAGTATTTT.

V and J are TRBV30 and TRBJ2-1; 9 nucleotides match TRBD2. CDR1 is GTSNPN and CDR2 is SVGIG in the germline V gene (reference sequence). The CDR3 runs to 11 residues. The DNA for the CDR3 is TGTAGTCTAGCGGGGTTATATGAGCAGTTCTTC. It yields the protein CSLAGLYEQFF.

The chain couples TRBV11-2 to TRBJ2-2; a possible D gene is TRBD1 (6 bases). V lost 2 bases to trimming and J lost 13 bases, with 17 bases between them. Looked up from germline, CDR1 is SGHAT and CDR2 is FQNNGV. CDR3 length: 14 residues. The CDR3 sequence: CASSLYMTTRGLFF. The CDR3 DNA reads TGTGCCAGCAGCTTATATATGACCACCAGGGGGCTGTTTTTT.

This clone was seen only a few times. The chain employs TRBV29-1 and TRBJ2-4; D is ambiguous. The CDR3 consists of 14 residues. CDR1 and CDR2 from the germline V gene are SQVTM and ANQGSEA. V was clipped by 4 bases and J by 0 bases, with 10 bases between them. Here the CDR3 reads CSVVALLAKNIQYF. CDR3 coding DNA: TGCAGCGTTGTTGCGCTCCTAGCCAAAAACATTCAGTACTTC.

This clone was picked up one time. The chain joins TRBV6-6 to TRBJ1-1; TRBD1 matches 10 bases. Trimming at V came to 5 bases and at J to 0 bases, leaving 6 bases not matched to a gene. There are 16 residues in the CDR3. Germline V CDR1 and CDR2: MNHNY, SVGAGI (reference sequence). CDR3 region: CASSPGQGEMNTEAFF. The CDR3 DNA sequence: TGTGCCAGCAGTCCCGGACAGGGGGAAATGAACACTGAAGCTTTCTTT.